A selection of T cell receptor beta chains follows, all from one sample in a study of shared clonotypes between healthy human individuals. Produced via immunoSEQ multiplex PCR; TCRdb's table is partial and in-frame only. The sample includes over 2,000,000 clones, roughly 93% of them seen just once. Sequencing was carried out using naive CD8+ T cells from PBMCs. The receptors shown here come from a man younger than 35 in good health. Some clones in this sample may be carry-over from other donors' samples. The CDR3 runs from the conserved cysteine through the conserved F or W. A D gene is named only where the DNA matches it firmly. Only some rows state a clone size, as once, few, many or a class for expanded clones.

J: TRBJ1-1; V: TRBV19; D: .; size: .; CDR3: CASSIPRRTENTEAFF; DNA: TGTGCCAGTAGTATACCCCGTCGGACAGAGAACACTGAAGCTTTCTTT
J: TRBJ2-1; V: TRBV19; D: TRBD1; size: .; CDR3: CASSTDRRNYNEQFF; DNA: TGTGCCAGTAGTACGGACAGGAGGAACTACAATGAGCAGTTCTTC
J: TRBJ2-7; V: TRBV10-3; D: .; size: .; CDR3: CATTTGSPSYEQYF; DNA: TGTGCCACCACTACCGGGTCGCCTTCCTACGAGCAGTACTTC
J: TRBJ1-1; V: TRBV7-2; D: TRBD1; size: .; CDR3: CASSLAAGGNTEAFF; DNA: TGTGCCAGCAGCTTAGCAGCAGGGGGCAACACTGAAGCTTTCTTT
J: TRBJ2-2; V: TRBV28; D: .; size: few; CDR3: CASSWRGHTGELFF; DNA: TGTGCCAGCAGTTGGCGGGGGCACACCGGGGAGCTGTTTTTT
J: TRBJ2-7; V: TRBV19; D: .; size: .; CDR3: CASSPGRGFYEQYF; DNA: TGTGCCAGTAGTCCGGGACGAGGATTCTACGAGCAGTACTTC
J: TRBJ2-1; V: TRBV18; D: TRBD1; size: .; CDR3: CASSSRDRGLDNEQFF; DNA: TGTGCCAGCTCATCCCGGGACAGGGGGCTTGACAATGAGCAGTTCTTC
J: TRBJ2-3; V: TRBV27; D: .; size: .; CDR3: CASSPRHSTDTQYF; DNA: TGTGCCAGCAGTCCTCGACATTCCACAGATACGCAGTATTTT
J: TRBJ1-2; V: TRBV28; D: .; size: .; CDR3: CASSSRVGGYTF; DNA: TGTGCCAGCAGCTCCCGGGTCGGTGGCTACACCTTC
J: TRBJ1-5; V: TRBV27; D: .; size: .; CDR3: CASSLSSNQPQHF; DNA: TGTGCCAGCAGTTTATCGTCCAATCAGCCCCAGCATTTT
J: TRBJ1-1; V: TRBV28; D: .; size: .; CDR3: CASSFGRLNTEAFF; DNA: TGTGCCAGCAGTTTTGGGCGGTTGAACACTGAAGCTTTCTTT